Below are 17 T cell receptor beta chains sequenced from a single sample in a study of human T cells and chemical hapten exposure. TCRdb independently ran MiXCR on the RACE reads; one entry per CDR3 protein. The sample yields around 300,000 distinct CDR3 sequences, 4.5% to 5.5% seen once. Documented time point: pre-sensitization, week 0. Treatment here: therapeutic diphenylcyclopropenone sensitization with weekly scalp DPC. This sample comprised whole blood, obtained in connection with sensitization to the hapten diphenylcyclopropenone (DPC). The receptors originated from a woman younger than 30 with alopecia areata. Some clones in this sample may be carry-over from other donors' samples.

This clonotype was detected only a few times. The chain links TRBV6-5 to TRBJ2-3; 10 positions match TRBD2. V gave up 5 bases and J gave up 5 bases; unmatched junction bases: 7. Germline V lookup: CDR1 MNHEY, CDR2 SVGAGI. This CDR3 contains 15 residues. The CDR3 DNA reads TGTGCCAGCAGTCTAGCGGGGGCCAAGGAAGATACGCAGTATTTT. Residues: CASSLAGAKEDTQYF.

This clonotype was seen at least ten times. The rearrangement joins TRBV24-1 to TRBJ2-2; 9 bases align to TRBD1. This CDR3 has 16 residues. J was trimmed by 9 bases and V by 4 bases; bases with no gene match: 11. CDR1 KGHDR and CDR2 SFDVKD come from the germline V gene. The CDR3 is CATSDLGQGTPWELFF. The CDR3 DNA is TGTGCCACCAGTGACCTCGGACAGGGGACGCCCTGGGAGCTGTTTTTT.

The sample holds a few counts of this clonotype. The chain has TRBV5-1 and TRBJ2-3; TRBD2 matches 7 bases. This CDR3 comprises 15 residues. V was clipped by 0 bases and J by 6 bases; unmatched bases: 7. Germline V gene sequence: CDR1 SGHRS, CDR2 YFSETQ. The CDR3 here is CASSLASGLFDTQYF. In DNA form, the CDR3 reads TGCGCCAGCAGCTTGGCGTCGGGACTATTCGATACGCAGTATTTT.

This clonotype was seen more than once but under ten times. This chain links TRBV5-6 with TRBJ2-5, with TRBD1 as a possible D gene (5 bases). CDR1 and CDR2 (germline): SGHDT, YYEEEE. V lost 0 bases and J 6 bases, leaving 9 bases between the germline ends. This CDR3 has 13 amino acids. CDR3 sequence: CASSLGGAKTQYF. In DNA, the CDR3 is TGTGCCAGCAGCTTGGGGGGCGCGAAGACCCAGTACTTC.

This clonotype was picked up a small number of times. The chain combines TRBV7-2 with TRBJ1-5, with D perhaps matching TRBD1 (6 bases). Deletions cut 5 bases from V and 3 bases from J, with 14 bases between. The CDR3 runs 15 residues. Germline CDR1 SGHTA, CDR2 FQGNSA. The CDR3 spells CASSPGGIANQPQHF. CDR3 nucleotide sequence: TGTGCCAGCAGCCCTGGGGGCATCGCCAATCAGCCCCAGCATTTT.

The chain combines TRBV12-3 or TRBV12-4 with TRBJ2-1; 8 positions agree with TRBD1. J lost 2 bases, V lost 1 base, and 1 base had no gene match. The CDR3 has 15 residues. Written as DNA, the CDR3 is TGTGCCAGCAGTTTAGGGACAGGGCCCTACAATGAGCAGTTCTTC. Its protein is CASSLGTGPYNEQFF.

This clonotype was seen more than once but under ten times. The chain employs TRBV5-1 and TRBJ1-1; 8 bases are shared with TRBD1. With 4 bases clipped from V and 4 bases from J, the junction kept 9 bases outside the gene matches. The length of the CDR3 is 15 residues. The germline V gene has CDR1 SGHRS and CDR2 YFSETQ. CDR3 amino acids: CASSRQGTSGTEAFF. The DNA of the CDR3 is TGCGCCAGCAGCCGACAGGGGACTTCAGGCACTGAAGCTTTCTTT.

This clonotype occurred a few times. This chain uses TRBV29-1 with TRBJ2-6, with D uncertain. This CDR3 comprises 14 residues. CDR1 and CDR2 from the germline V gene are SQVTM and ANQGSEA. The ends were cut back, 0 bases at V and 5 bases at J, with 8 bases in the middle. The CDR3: CSVEDPYWANVLTF. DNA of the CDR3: TGCAGCGTTGAAGATCCCTACTGGGCCAACGTCCTGACTTTC.

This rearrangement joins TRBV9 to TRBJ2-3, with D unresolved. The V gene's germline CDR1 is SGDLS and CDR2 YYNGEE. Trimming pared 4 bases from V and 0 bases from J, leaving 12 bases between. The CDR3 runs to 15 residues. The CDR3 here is CASSPRGSSTDTQYF. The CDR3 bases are TGTGCCAGCAGCCCTCGTGGTTCTAGCACAGATACGCAGTATTTT.

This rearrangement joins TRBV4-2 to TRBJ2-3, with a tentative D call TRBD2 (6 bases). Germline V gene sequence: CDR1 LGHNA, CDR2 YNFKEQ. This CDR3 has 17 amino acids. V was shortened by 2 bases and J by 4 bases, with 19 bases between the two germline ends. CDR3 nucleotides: TGTGCCAGCAGCCAAAAAGGGACTTCGACGGGCGCAGATACGCAGTATTTT. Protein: CASSQKGTSTGADTQYF.

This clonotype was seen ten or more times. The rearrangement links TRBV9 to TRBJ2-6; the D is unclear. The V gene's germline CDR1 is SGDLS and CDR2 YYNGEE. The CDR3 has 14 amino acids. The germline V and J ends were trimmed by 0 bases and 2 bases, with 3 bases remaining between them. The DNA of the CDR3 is TGTGCCAGCAGCGTAGGGGCTGGGGCCAACGTCCTGACTTTC. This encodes CASSVGAGANVLTF.

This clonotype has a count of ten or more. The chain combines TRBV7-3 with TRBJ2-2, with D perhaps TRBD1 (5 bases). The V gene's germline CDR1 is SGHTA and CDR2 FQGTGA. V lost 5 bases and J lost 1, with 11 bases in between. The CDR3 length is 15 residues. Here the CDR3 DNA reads TGTGCCAGCAGCCCGCAGGGCAGGAACACCGGGGAGCTGTTTTTT. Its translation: CASSPQGRNTGELFF.

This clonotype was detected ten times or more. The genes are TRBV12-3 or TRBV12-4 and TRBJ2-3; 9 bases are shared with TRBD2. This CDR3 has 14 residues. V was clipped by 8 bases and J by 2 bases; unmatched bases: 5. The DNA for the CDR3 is TGTGCCAGCCGACCTAGCGGGGCCACAGATACGCAGTATTTT. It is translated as CASRPSGATDTQYF.

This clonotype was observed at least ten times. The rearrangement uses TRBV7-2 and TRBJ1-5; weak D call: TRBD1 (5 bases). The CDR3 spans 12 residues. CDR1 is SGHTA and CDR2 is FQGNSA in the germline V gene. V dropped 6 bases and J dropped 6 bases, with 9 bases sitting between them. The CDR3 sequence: CASSHQGQPQHF. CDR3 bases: TGTGCCAGCAGTCACCAGGGTCAGCCCCAGCATTTT. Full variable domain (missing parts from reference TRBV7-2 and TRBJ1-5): GAGVSQSPSNKVTEKGKDVELRCDPISGHTALYWYRQSLGQGLEFLIYFQGNSAPDKSGLPSDRFSAERTGGSVSTLTIQRTQQEDSAVYLCASSHQGQPQHFGDGTRLSIL.

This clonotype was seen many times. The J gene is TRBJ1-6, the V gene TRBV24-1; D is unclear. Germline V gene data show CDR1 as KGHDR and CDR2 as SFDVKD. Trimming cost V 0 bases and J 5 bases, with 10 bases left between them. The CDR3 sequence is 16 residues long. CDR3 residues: CATSDLRRSNNSPLHF. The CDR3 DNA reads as TGTGCCACCAGTGATTTGCGACGGAGCAATAATTCACCCCTCCACTTT.

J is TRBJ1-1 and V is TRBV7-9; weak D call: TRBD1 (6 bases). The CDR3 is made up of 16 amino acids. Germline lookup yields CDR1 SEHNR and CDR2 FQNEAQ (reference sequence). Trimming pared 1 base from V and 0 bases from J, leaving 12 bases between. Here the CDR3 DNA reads TGTGCCAGCAGCTTAGGTACAGGGTCCTTGAACACTGAAGCTTTCTTT. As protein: CASSLGTGSLNTEAFF.

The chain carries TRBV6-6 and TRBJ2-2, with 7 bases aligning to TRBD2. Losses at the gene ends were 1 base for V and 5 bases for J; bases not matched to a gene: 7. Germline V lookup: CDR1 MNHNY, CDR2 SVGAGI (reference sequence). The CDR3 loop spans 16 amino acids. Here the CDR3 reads CASSYFRRGGTGELFF. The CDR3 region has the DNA TGTGCCAGCAGTTACTTCCGCCGGGGAGGGACCGGGGAGCTGTTTTTT.